Below, one T cell receptor (beta chain) is given with its context. TCRdb keeps only in-frame clones here, not all; method: immunoSEQ multiplex PCR. The sample lists around 87,000 clones; roughly 83% were seen once. The length of the CDR3 is 15 residues. Germline loops: CDR1 SGHVS, CDR2 FNYEAQ. V lost 4 bases, J lost 1 base, and 7 bases stayed unmatched. The data stem from a study of PD-L1 blockade in urothelial cancer. Study in general: It was around 2014 that patients started atezolizumab at 1,200 mg intravenously every 3 weeks. Median blood clonality was roughly 0.072, with 75,000 to 90,000 unique TCRs.

The time point denotes: peripheral blood 6 weeks after treatment start. The sequence came from a man aged 65 to 79 with urothelial cancer. J is TRBJ2-7 and V is TRBV7-6; 7 bases agree with TRBD1. Sequences were derived from PBMCs, sampled around atezolizumab (anti-PD-L1) treatment. CDR3 coding DNA: TGTGCCAGCAGCTCCGGGACAGCTTCTTCCTACGAGCAGTACTTC. Protein sequence: CASSSGTASSYEQYF.